This T cell receptor (beta chain) was captured by sequencing in a study of early T cells in non-severe SARS-CoV-2 infection. Study-wide context: The authors sequenced bulk RNA from unsorted whole blood, leaving chains unpaired.

Findings of the study overall: The VDJdb matching leaned toward anti-spike CD8 responses and overlooked private and CD4 specificities.

The CDR3 extends over 15 amino acids. CDR1 DFQATT and CDR2 SNEGSKA come from the germline V gene (reference sequence). Trimming removed 5 bases at V and 3 bases at J, with 17 bases between. About this clonotype: Its antigen remains unidentified.

The library protocol tagged individual cDNA molecules with unique molecular identifiers. TCRdb reprocessed the 5' RACE reads via MiXCR and lists one record per CDR3 protein. This table holds about 48,000 distinct CDR3 sequences, around 7.7% found once. Sequencing was performed on whole blood. This TCR derives from an adult who was a healthcare worker with PCR-confirmed SARS-CoV-2 infection or an uninfected control (not recorded which). V gene TRBV20-1 combines with J gene TRBJ2-1, with D perhaps TRBD1 or TRBD2 (5 bases each). CDR3 amino acids: CSAPPASGGYNEQFF. Here the CDR3 DNA reads TGCAGTGCTCCCCCCGCCTCTGGGGGCTACAATGAGCAGTTCTTC.